Each of the 28 T cell receptor beta chains below was sequenced from the same sample in a study of B cell selection in AIRE deficiency. Sorting defined conventional CD4 T cells as CD4+CD127+. This table comes from immunoSEQ multiplex PCR, and its TCRdb copy is limited to in-frame clones, with some not included. The table includes roughly 25,000 clones, roughly 97% detected once. Sequencing was done on a sample of CD4+CD127+ conventional T cells sorted from PBMCs. The origin of the receptors is a human donor in good health.

This chain connects TRBV4-2 to TRBJ1-5; no firm D call. The germline V gene encodes CDR1 LGHNA and CDR2 YNFKEQ. The V and J ends lost 0 bases and 2 bases respectively, with 5 bases between them. This CDR3 region has 14 residues. In DNA form, the CDR3 reads TGTGCCAGCAGCCAAGAGTGGGGCAATCAGCCCCAGCATTTT. Its protein is CASSQEWGNQPQHF.

The gene calls are TRBV5-1 and TRBJ2-5, with D maybe TRBD1 (6 bases). Trimming stripped 2 bases from V and 3 bases from J, with 11 bases between. The CDR3 totals 14 residues. From germline, CDR1 is SGHRS and CDR2 YFSETQ. The CDR3 spells CASSFSGAEETQYF. In nucleotides, the CDR3 is TGCGCCAGCAGCTTTTCAGGGGCCGAAGAGACCCAGTACTTC.

The chain has TRBV19 and TRBJ1-2; possibly TRBD1 for D (6 bases). CDR3 length: 12 residues. The germline V and J ends were trimmed by 4 bases and 3 bases, with 6 bases remaining between them. Germline CDR1 LNHDA, CDR2 SQIVND (reference sequence). The CDR3 coding sequence is TGTGCCAGTAGTAACAGGGACTATGGCTACACCTTC. This codes for CASSNRDYGYTF. Filled out from reference TRBV19 and TRBJ1-2, the complete variable domain reads DGGITQSPKYLFRKEGQNVTLSCEQNLNHDAMYWYRQDPGQGLRLIYYSQIVNDFQKGDIAEGYSVSREKKESFPLTVTSAQKNPTAFYLCASSNRDYGYTFGSGTRLTVV.

The genes are TRBV18 and TRBJ1-2; D uncertain. Germline V lookup: CDR1 KGHSH, CDR2 LQKENI. The CDR3 spans 14 residues. V was shortened by 3 bases and J by 4 bases, with 12 bases between the two germline ends. CDR3 DNA sequence: TGTGCCAGCTCACCCCCCGGACGGATCTATGGCTACACCTTC. Translated: CASSPPGRIYGYTF.

This chain connects TRBV7-9 to TRBJ2-1; D is tentatively TRBD1 or TRBD2 (6 bases each). There are 13 residues in the CDR3. The V end lost 7 bases, the J end lost 4 bases, and 11 bases lay between the germline ends. CDR1 is SEHNR and CDR2 is FQNEAQ in the germline V gene (reference sequence). The DNA of the CDR3 is TGTGCCAGCACTCGGGGGCTTTACAATGAGCAGTTCTTC. As protein: CASTRGLYNEQFF.

The gene calls are TRBV2 and TRBJ1-1; the D is unclear. The CDR3 extends over 14 amino acids. CDR1 is SNHLY and CDR2 is FYNNEI in the germline V gene. Trimming removed 3 bases at V and 0 bases at J, with 8 bases between. In nucleotides, the CDR3 is TGTGCCAGCAGTGAGGTCAAGATGAACACTGAAGCTTTCTTT. Protein sequence: CASSEVKMNTEAFF.

The V call is TRBV5-4, the J call TRBJ2-2; 12 nucleotides line up with TRBD1. From germline, CDR1 is SGHNT and CDR2 YYREEE (reference sequence). This CDR3 has 15 amino acids. The ends lost 4 bases at V and 6 bases at J; junction bases unmatched: 4. The CDR3 sequence is CASSGGQGAAGELFF. Here the CDR3 DNA reads TGTGCCAGCAGCGGGGGACAGGGGGCGGCCGGGGAGCTGTTTTTT.

The chain links TRBV2 to TRBJ1-2, with a tentative D call TRBD1 (5 bases). Germline CDR1 and CDR2: SNHLY and FYNNEI. The V gene lost 6 bases and the J gene lost 0 bases, with 17 bases spanning the gap. The CDR3 spans 16 residues. The CDR3 sequence is CASSSGATSANYGYTF. As DNA, the CDR3 is TGTGCCAGCAGCTCCGGGGCAACTTCAGCTAACTATGGCTACACCTTC.

The chain uses TRBV19 and TRBJ2-7, with TRBD1 identical over 9 bases. J was trimmed by 4 bases and V by 2 bases; bases with no gene match: 12. Germline V CDR1 and CDR2: LNHDA, SQIVND (reference sequence). There are 17 residues in the CDR3. Here the CDR3 reads CASSIRVPGQGIYEQYF. The CDR3 DNA is TGTGCCAGTAGTATAAGGGTCCCGGGACAGGGAATTTACGAGCAGTACTTC.

The rearrangement uses TRBV7-9 and TRBJ2-3, with 7 bases fitting TRBD2. Trimming removed 6 bases from V and 4 bases from J; junction bases left unmatched: 16. This CDR3 is built from 17 residues. The germline V gene encodes CDR1 SEHNR and CDR2 FQNEAQ (reference sequence). CDR3 residues: CASRTNPGGLSADTQYF. The CDR3, as DNA: TGTGCCAGCAGGACAAACCCGGGGGGTTTGAGTGCAGATACGCAGTATTTT.

This chain joins TRBV27 and TRBJ1-1, with D possibly matching TRBD1 (5 bases). Trimming removed 7 bases from V and 4 bases from J, with 16 bases in between. Germline V lookup: CDR1 MNHEY, CDR2 SMNVEV (reference sequence). This CDR3 spans 14 amino acids. CDR3 sequence: CASTPAWGGTEAFF. CDR3 in DNA: TGTGCCAGCACCCCTGCCTGGGGGGGCACTGAAGCTTTCTTT.

The V gene is TRBV6-6, the J gene TRBJ1-6; 7 bases line up with TRBD1. The CDR3 is made up of 15 amino acids. The V gene end was trimmed by 5 bases and the J gene end by 6 bases; junction bases not matched to a gene: 7. Germline CDR1 and CDR2: MNHNY and SVGAGI (reference sequence). For the CDR3, the DNA is TGTGCCAGCAGTCCGAAGGGGACAGCTAATTCACCCCTCCACTTT. It encodes CASSPKGTANSPLHF.

The chain uses TRBV10-3 and TRBJ2-7; D is perhaps TRBD1 (5 bases). This CDR3 has 14 amino acids. Germline loops: CDR1 ENHRY, CDR2 SYGVKD. Between the trimmed V and J ends, which lost 6 bases and 1 base, there was a span of 13 bases. The CDR3 region is CAIRDIRGSYEQYF. The CDR3 nucleotides are TGTGCCATCAGGGATATAAGGGGATCCTACGAGCAGTACTTC.

This chain connects TRBV29-1 to TRBJ1-3, with 9 bases that match TRBD1. Per the germline V gene, CDR1 is SQVTM and CDR2 is ANQGSEA. CDR3 size: 14 residues. Trimming cost V 4 bases and J 4 bases; bases outside gene matches: 5. The CDR3 reads CSVVGDRVGNTIYF. Here the CDR3 DNA reads TGCAGCGTTGTCGGGGACAGGGTCGGAAACACCATATATTTT.

The chain has TRBV15 and TRBJ1-4; 7 positions match TRBD1. Germline trimming cut 4 bases from V and 4 bases from J; bases unmatched to any gene: 3. The CDR3 runs to 14 residues. Germline CDR1 reads LNHNV; CDR2 reads YYDKDF (reference sequence). CDR3 amino acids: CATSKTGYNEKLFF. CDR3 sequence (DNA): TGTGCCACCAGCAAGACAGGGTATAATGAAAAACTGTTTTTT.

The V call is TRBV19, the J call TRBJ2-6; D possibly uses TRBD1 or TRBD2 (5 bases each). The germline V gene encodes CDR1 LNHDA and CDR2 SQIVND (reference sequence). The length of the CDR3 is 16 residues. V was shortened by 7 bases and J by 0 bases, with 13 bases between the two germline ends. The CDR3 coding sequence is TGTGCCAGTATGAGGGCAGGGAGCTCTGGGGCCAACGTCCTGACTTTC. It codes for CASMRAGSSGANVLTF.

The rearrangement links TRBV5-6 to TRBJ1-2, with D possibly TRBD1 on 5 matching bases. Per the germline V gene, CDR1 is SGHDT and CDR2 is YYEEEE. Trimming cost V 2 bases and J 5 bases, with 19 bases left between them. The CDR3 has 16 amino acids. CDR3 bases: TGTGCCAGCAGCTTATGGGGGGTTTCTCCCCATTATGGCTACACCTTC. Translating gives CASSLWGVSPHYGYTF.

The gene calls are TRBV7-2 and TRBJ1-5; no reliable D call. Per germline, CDR1 SGHTA and CDR2 FQGNSA. The CDR3 extends over 13 amino acids. V lost 1 base and J lost 5, with 6 bases in between. This chain's CDR3 is CASSLVADQPQHF. CDR3 bases: TGTGCCAGCAGCTTAGTTGCCGATCAGCCCCAGCATTTT.

The rearrangement uses TRBV7-2 and TRBJ2-7, with D tentatively TRBD1 or TRBD2 (5 bases each). Trimming took 5 bases from V and 6 from J, leaving 17 bases between them. CDR1 is SGHTA, CDR2 FQGNSA, per germline. The CDR3 runs to 14 residues. CDR3 protein: CASSNWDGGREQYF. The CDR3 bases are TGTGCCAGCAGCAACTGGGACGGCGGACGCGAGCAGTACTTC.

The rearrangement uses TRBV6-5 and TRBJ1-6; 9 bases match TRBD1. Unmatched junction bases numbered 3, after V lost 2 bases and J lost 10 bases. CDR3 length: 14 amino acids. Germline assignment: CDR1 MNHEY and CDR2 SVGAGI. CDR3 amino acids: CASSYRTGESPLHF. For the CDR3, the DNA is TGTGCCAGCAGTTACCGGACAGGGGAATCACCCCTCCACTTT.

The table lists this clone with a count of one. The DNA for the CDR3 is TGTGCCAGCCGGGCCCCTACGTCGACGGGTGGCACAGATACGCAGTATTTT. As protein: CASRAPTSTGGTDTQYF. The chain recombines TRBV28 with TRBJ2-3; D unclear. CDR1 is MDHEN, CDR2 SYDVKM, per germline. Trimming took off 8 bases at V and 1 base at J, with 22 bases between the two ends. The CDR3 consists of 17 residues.

The chain links TRBV4-3 to TRBJ1-4; D is unresolved. V was cut by 5 bases and J by 6 bases, with 16 bases left in between. The CDR3 consists of 15 residues. Germline CDR1 is LGHNA and CDR2 is YSLEER. This chain's CDR3 is CASSRAPLRDEKLFF. CDR3 DNA: TGCGCCAGCAGCAGGGCCCCCTTGCGAGATGAAAAACTGTTTTTT.

J is TRBJ2-7 and V is TRBV11-2; TRBD2 might be the D (6 bases). This CDR3 spans 15 amino acids. Germline CDR1 SGHAT, CDR2 FQNNGV. Trimming cost V 0 bases and J 9 bases, with 18 bases left between them. The CDR3 coding sequence is TGTGCCAGCAGCTTAGATGGGGGGTCGGGACCGGTGCAGTACTTC. This codes for CASSLDGGSGPVQYF.

The gene calls are TRBV4-3 and TRBJ2-1; TRBD2 matches 8 bases. Germline CDR1 is LGHNA and CDR2 is YSLEER. J lost 12 bases, V lost 4 bases, and 20 bases had no gene match. This CDR3 region has 17 residues. The CDR3 region is CASSRGLAGRRGGGQFF. CDR3 DNA sequence: TGCGCCAGCAGCCGAGGGCTAGCGGGCCGCCGGGGGGGTGGGCAGTTCTTC.

The chain couples TRBV9 to TRBJ1-5, with D perhaps matching TRBD1 (5 bases). Germline CDR1 and CDR2: SGDLS and YYNGEE. This CDR3 region has 15 residues. With 4 bases removed from V and 5 bases from J, the gap between germline ends came to 16 bases. This CDR3 is CASSPDSGTYQPQHF. The CDR3 region has the DNA TGTGCCAGCAGCCCAGACAGCGGGACCTATCAGCCCCAGCATTTT.

With regard to this clone: One end of the junction varies from germline; a read error may be responsible. The chain couples TRBV7-2 to TRBJ1-2; TRBD1 might be the D (6 bases). Germline-derived CDR1 and CDR2 are SGHTA and FQGNSA. CDR3 length: 12 residues. CDR3 residues: CASSPYTGPAAF. In nucleotides, the CDR3 is TGTGCCAGCAGCCCATATACAGGGCCTGCCGCCTTC.

The V and J genes are TRBV28 and TRBJ2-2; 10 nucleotides align to TRBD1. Trimming cost V 6 bases and J 4 bases; bases outside gene matches: 14. Germline V gene sequence: CDR1 MDHEN, CDR2 SYDVKM. This CDR3 has 18 amino acids. CDR3 residues: CASRPGQGGSAGTGELFF. The DNA for the CDR3 is TGTGCCAGCAGACCCGGACAGGGGGGTTCAGCCGGCACCGGGGAGCTGTTTTTT. Filled out from reference TRBV28 and TRBJ2-2, the complete variable domain reads DVKVTQSSRYLVKRTGEKVFLECVQDMDHENMFWYRQDPGLGLRLIYFSYDVKMKEKGDIPEGYSVSREKKERFSLILESASTNQTSMYLCASRPGQGGSAGTGELFFGEGSRLTVL.

This chain connects TRBV7-9 to TRBJ1-2, with D unresolved. This CDR3 has 13 amino acids. The germline V gene has CDR1 SEHNR and CDR2 FQNEAQ (reference sequence). Trimming shortened V by 2 bases and J by 2 bases, and 6 bases separated the two germline ends. The CDR3 here is CASSLNINYGYTF. CDR3 nucleotide sequence: TGTGCCAGCAGCTTAAACATAAACTATGGCTACACCTTC.